Following are 6 T cell receptor beta chains from one sample sequenced in a study of blood T cell repertoires in COVID-19. Repertoires were generated with immunoSEQ multiplex PCR, while TCRdb's copy carries only in-frame clones and drops some. The table includes 120,000 to 150,000 clones, 85% to 90% detected once. Sequencing used peripheral blood. The receptors stem from a man aged 50 to 59 who had recovered from COVID-19.

J is TRBJ1-2 and V is TRBV5-1, with D uncertain. The CDR3 totals 15 residues. Germline V lookup: CDR1 SGHRS, CDR2 YFSETQ. The V end lost 0 bases, the J end lost 4 bases, and 13 bases lay between the germline ends. The chain's CDR3 is CASSLERAASYGYTF. The CDR3 region has the DNA TGCGCCAGCAGCTTGGAGCGTGCAGCCTCCTATGGCTACACCTTC.

The chain is built from TRBV6-5 and TRBJ1-5; no definite D call. Trimming removed 7 bases from V and 4 bases from J, with 11 bases in between. Germline V gives CDR1 MNHEY, CDR2 SVGAGI. CDR3 length: 13 amino acids. CDR3 coding DNA: TGTGCCAGCACTAACGGAGTAAATCAGCCCCAGCATTTT. Translating gives CASTNGVNQPQHF.

This chain connects TRBV10-3 to TRBJ2-5; D gene ambiguous. Deletions cut 2 bases from V and 5 bases from J, with 12 bases between. The CDR3 spans 14 residues. Per germline, CDR1 ENHRY and CDR2 SYGVKD. DNA of the CDR3: TGTGCCATCAGTGAGAACCCAGTCTTGGAGACCCAGTACTTC. It yields the protein CAISENPVLETQYF.

The CDR3 sequence is CASSLSGGSHNEQFF. The CDR3, as DNA: TGTGCCAGCAGCCTTAGCGGGGGTAGCCACAATGAGCAGTTCTTC. The chain has TRBV7-3 and TRBJ2-1; TRBD2 matches 9 bases. Germline lookup yields CDR1 SGHTA and CDR2 FQGTGA. The CDR3 consists of 15 residues. With 5 bases clipped from V and 5 bases from J, the junction kept 7 bases outside the gene matches.

The chain combines TRBV4-3 with TRBJ1-3; possibly TRBD1 for D (6 bases). CDR1 and CDR2 from the germline V gene are LGHNA and YSLEER. V dropped 0 bases and J dropped 0 bases, with 12 bases sitting between them. CDR3 length: 17 residues. CDR3 nucleotide sequence: TGCGCCAGCAGCCAAGAGGTTCTGGGGGCCTCTGGAAACACCATATATTTT. Amino acid sequence: CASSQEVLGASGNTIYF.

This chain connects TRBV7-2 to TRBJ2-7, with D perhaps matching TRBD2 (5 bases). CDR1 is SGHTA, CDR2 FQGNSA, per germline. The CDR3 has 13 amino acids. Trimming stripped 5 bases from V and 5 bases from J, with 13 bases between. CDR3 loop: CASSEGWGDEQYF. The CDR3 nucleotides read TGTGCCAGCAGCGAAGGTTGGGGAGACGAGCAGTACTTC.